The 25 T cell receptor beta chains in this list originate from one sample, sequenced in a study of OX40 agonist ivuxolimab in advanced cancers. Generated by immunoSEQ multiplex PCR, the TCRdb table keeps only in-frame clones and is missing some. Of 100,000 or so clones listed, approximately 90% are singletons. The specimen comprised CD4+ or CD8+ T cells sorted from blood, sampled in a trial of the OX40 agonist ivuxolimab. These receptors were taken from an adult with an advanced solid tumor such as melanoma, head and neck, liver or kidney cancer.

The chain is built from TRBV11-2 and TRBJ2-7, with D possibly being TRBD1 (5 bases). Germline assignment: CDR1 SGHAT and CDR2 FQNNGV. V was cut by 1 base and J by 0 bases, with 10 bases left in between. The CDR3 runs 15 residues. As DNA, the CDR3 is TGTGCCAGCAGCTTAGGTGTAGGGGCCTCCTACGAGCAGTACTTC. Protein sequence: CASSLGVGASYEQYF.

The V gene is TRBV21-1, the J gene TRBJ1-5; TRBD1 is taken as the D call from the table, unchecked against the DNA. TRBV21-1 corresponds to a pseudogene. This CDR3 region has 13 residues. The CDR3 nucleotides are TGTGCCAGCGTCCAACAGGGGTATCAGCCCCAGCATTTT. Protein sequence: CASVQQGYQPQHF.

The genes are TRBV18 and TRBJ2-7, with D maybe TRBD2 (5 bases). The germline CDR1 and CDR2 sequences are KGHSH and LQKENI. The ends were cut back, 2 bases at V and 4 bases at J, with 12 bases in the middle. CDR3 length: 14 amino acids. As DNA, the CDR3 is TGTGCCAGCTCACCATCGGTTGGCGGGTACGAGCAGTACTTC. It yields the protein CASSPSVGGYEQYF.

This clone has only one observation. The V gene is TRBV27, the J gene TRBJ1-6, with D tentatively TRBD1 (6 bases). In germline, CDR1 is MNHEY, CDR2 SMNVEV (reference sequence). The CDR3 loop spans 15 amino acids. V was clipped by 1 base and J by 10 bases, with 14 bases between them. The CDR3 spells CASSLFFSGESPLHF. CDR3 DNA: TGTGCCAGCAGTTTATTTTTTTCAGGGGAATCACCCCTCCACTTT.

The chain is built from TRBV2 and TRBJ1-3; 7 bases line up with TRBD1. The CDR3 totals 16 residues. Germline V CDR1 and CDR2: SNHLY, FYNNEI. Losses at the gene ends were 4 bases for V and 1 base for J; bases not matched to a gene: 7. CDR3 bases: TGTGCCAGCAGTGCCCAGGGGGGGGCGTCTGGAAACACCATATATTTT. This encodes CASSAQGGASGNTIYF.

This chain uses TRBV7-9 with TRBJ1-4, with 10 bases that match TRBD1. With 5 bases clipped from V and 8 bases from J, the junction kept 5 bases outside the gene matches. CDR3 length: 14 amino acids. Germline CDR1 reads SEHNR; CDR2 reads FQNEAQ (reference sequence). CDR3 coding DNA: TGTGCCAGCAGCCGGGACAGGGGTAGCGAAAAACTGTTTTTT. Protein sequence: CASSRDRGSEKLFF.

V is TRBV30 and J is TRBJ2-3; 16 bases are shared with TRBD2. Germline assignment: CDR1 GTSNPN and CDR2 SVGIG (reference sequence). Trimming removed 3 bases from V and 0 bases from J; junction bases left unmatched: 3. The CDR3 has 17 amino acids. This CDR3 is CAWSAGLAGGSTDTQYF. The CDR3 DNA reads as TGTGCCTGGAGCGCGGGACTAGCGGGAGGGAGCACAGATACGCAGTATTTT.

With respect to this clone: The identical CDR3 is also encoded by other nucleotide sequences in the sample. For the CDR3, the DNA is TGTGCCAGCAGCTTTAGCGGGAGCTCCTACAATGAGCAGTTCTTC. Translation gives CASSFSGSSYNEQFF. This chain uses TRBV7-3 with TRBJ2-1, with 9 bases aligning to TRBD2. The CDR3 is 15 amino acids. Trimming removed 3 bases from V and 0 bases from J; junction bases left unmatched: 0. In germline, CDR1 is SGHTA, CDR2 FQGTGA.

The V and J genes are TRBV19 and TRBJ2-3, with D possibly TRBD1 on 6 matching bases. V lost 4 bases and J lost 0, with 14 bases in between. The CDR3 sequence is 16 residues long. Germline CDR1 LNHDA, CDR2 SQIVND (reference sequence). CDR3 residues: CASSTSGVTSTDTQYF. CDR3 DNA: TGTGCCAGTAGTACCTCAGGGGTGACAAGCACAGATACGCAGTATTTT. Using reference TRBV19 and TRBJ2-3 for the parts outside the CDR3, the full variable domain is DGGITQSPKYLFRKEGQNVTLSCEQNLNHDAMYWYRQDPGQGLRLIYYSQIVNDFQKGDIAEGYSVSREKKESFPLTVTSAQKNPTAFYLCASSTSGVTSTDTQYFGPGTRLTVL.

This chain joins TRBV5-1 and TRBJ1-5, with a tentative D call TRBD1 (5 bases). V gave up 0 bases and J gave up 5 bases, with 6 bases separating them. Germline V lookup: CDR1 SGHRS, CDR2 YFSETQ. The CDR3 totals 13 residues. The CDR3 DNA reads as TGCGCCAGCAGCTTGGGAGGGGATCAGCCCCAGCATTTT. It is translated as CASSLGGDQPQHF. Using reference TRBV5-1 and TRBJ1-5 for the parts outside the CDR3, the full variable domain is KAGVTQTPRYLIKTRGQQVTLSCSPISGHRSVSWYQQTPGQGLQFLFEYFSETQRNKGNFPGRFSGRQFSNSRSEMNVSTLELGDSALYLCASSLGGDQPQHFGDGTRLSIL.

This CDR3 reads CATSRGLAGAAQNTEAFF. CDR3 nucleotides: TGTGCCACCAGCAGAGGTCTCGCTGGAGCAGCCCAGAACACTGAAGCTTTCTTT. The chain has TRBV15 and TRBJ1-1; D unresolved. Germline CDR1 and CDR2: LNHNV and YYDKDF (reference sequence). The CDR3 extends over 18 amino acids. V gave up 1 base and J gave up 1 base, with 19 bases separating them.

The rearrangement joins TRBV18 to TRBJ1-2; 8 nucleotides match TRBD1. The CDR3 is made up of 15 amino acids. J lost 8 bases, V lost 3 bases, and 11 bases had no gene match. Germline values: CDR1 KGHSH, CDR2 LQKENI. In DNA form, the CDR3 reads TGTGCCAGCTCACCCGGGACAGGCGAAAATCGAGGCTACACCTTC. Protein sequence: CASSPGTGENRGYTF.

This rearrangement joins TRBV2 to TRBJ2-5, with D hard to call. Germline V CDR1 and CDR2: SNHLY, FYNNEI. The germline V and J ends were trimmed by 4 bases and 5 bases, with 11 bases remaining between them. This CDR3 is 13 amino acids long. CDR3 sequence: CASSGVARETQYF. The DNA of the CDR3 is TGTGCCAGCAGTGGGGTAGCCAGGGAGACCCAGTACTTC. Filled out from reference TRBV2 and TRBJ2-5, the complete variable domain reads EPEVTQTPSHQVTQMGQEVILRCVPISNHLYFYWYRQILGQKVEFLVSFYNNEISEKSEIFDDQFSVERPDGSNFTLKIRSTKLEDSAMYFCASSGVARETQYFGPGTRLLVL.

The table lists this clone with a count of one. Here the CDR3 DNA reads TGTGCCAGCAGCGAGACTTTACAGGGGCCCTACGAGCAGTACTTC. Protein: CASSETLQGPYEQYF. The chain recombines TRBV5-4 with TRBJ2-7, with 7 bases that match TRBD1. CDR1 and CDR2 from the germline V gene are SGHNT and YYREEE (reference sequence). This CDR3 is 15 amino acids long. Losses at the gene ends were 4 bases for V and 2 bases for J; bases not matched to a gene: 9.

The chain uses TRBV5-8 and TRBJ1-5; D is perhaps TRBD1 (6 bases). Between the trimmed V and J ends, which lost 4 bases and 2 bases, there was a span of 13 bases. Germline lookup yields CDR1 SGHTS and CDR2 YDEGEE. This CDR3 contains 15 residues. The CDR3, as DNA: TGTGCCAGCAGCCGACAGGTTTCCCGCAATCAGCCCCAGCATTTT. Translated, it gives CASSRQVSRNQPQHF. The complete variable domain, with remaining parts taken from reference TRBV5-8 and TRBJ1-5, reads EAGVTQSPTHLIKTRGQQATLRCSPISGHTSVYWYQQALGLGLQFLLWYDEGEERNRGNFPPRFSGRQFPNYSSELNVNALELEDSALYLCASSRQVSRNQPQHFGDGTRLSIL.

This clone has only one observation. J is TRBJ2-7 and V is TRBV7-2, with 7 bases lining up with TRBD1. The germline V gene encodes CDR1 SGHTA and CDR2 FQGNSA. CDR3 length equals 15 residues. Trimming at V came to 3 bases and at J to 6 bases, leaving 11 bases not matched to a gene. The DNA of the CDR3 is TGTGCCAGCAGCTTTGGGGGAGACAGGGCCAGCGAGCAGTACTTC. It is translated as CASSFGGDRASEQYF.

The chain is built from TRBV29-1 and TRBJ2-7; 9 positions agree with TRBD1. V dropped 6 bases and J dropped 4; count of bases not matched to a gene: 13. Germline CDR1 and CDR2: SQVTM and ANQGSEA. The CDR3 loop spans 15 amino acids. The CDR3 region is CSVKLPGTGYYEQYF. As DNA, the CDR3 is TGCAGCGTCAAACTTCCCGGGACAGGGTATTACGAGCAGTACTTC.

The J gene is TRBJ2-7, the V gene TRBV7-9, with 10 positions matching TRBD2. The CDR3 has 16 amino acids. Germline loops: CDR1 SEHNR, CDR2 FQNEAQ (reference sequence). V dropped 2 bases and J dropped 5; count of bases not matched to a gene: 9. The CDR3 DNA follows: TGTGCCAGCAGCTTATCTTCTAGGCTAGCGGGAGACGAGCAGTACTTC. Protein: CASSLSSRLAGDEQYF.

The CDR3 region is CASSLEGRSYEQYF. CDR3 DNA: TGTGCCAGCAGCTTAGAGGGTAGGTCCTACGAGCAGTACTTC. The genes are TRBV7-6 and TRBJ2-7, with unresolved D. CDR1 and CDR2 (germline): SGHVS, FNYEAQ. Trimming pared 1 base from V and 1 base from J, leaving 8 bases between. The CDR3 is made up of 14 amino acids.

CDR3 in amino acids: CASSLGGEADTQYF. CDR3 DNA: TGCGCCAGCAGCTTAGGGGGGGAGGCAGATACGCAGTATTTT. This rearrangement joins TRBV5-1 to TRBJ2-3; tentatively, D is TRBD2 (7 bases). CDR3 size: 14 residues. Per germline, CDR1 SGHRS and CDR2 YFSETQ. The V and J ends lost 2 bases and 4 bases respectively, with 11 bases between them.

CDR3 protein: CASSTGTSGYEQYF. CDR3 DNA sequence: TGTGCCAGCAGCACAGGGACTAGCGGCTACGAGCAGTACTTC. The chain recombines TRBV11-2 with TRBJ2-7, with 11 bases that match TRBD2. Germline V lookup: CDR1 SGHAT, CDR2 FQNNGV. V lost 5 bases and J lost 3; bases outside the gene matches: 3. The CDR3 consists of 14 residues. The entire variable domain, with the rest obtained from reference TRBV11-2 and TRBJ2-7, is as follows: EAGVAQSPRYKIIEKRQSVAFWCNPISGHATLYWYQQILGQGPKLLIQFQNNGVVDDSQLPKDRFSAERLKGVDSTLKIQPAKLEDSAVYLCASSTGTSGYEQYFGPGTRLTVT.

The chain employs TRBV12-5 and TRBJ2-7; D uncertain. The CDR3 is 14 residues long. V was shortened by 0 bases and J by 5 bases, with 11 bases between the two germline ends. Germline V gene sequence: CDR1 LGHNT, CDR2 FRNRAP. The CDR3 spells CASGLVPNMNEQYF. The CDR3 nucleotides are TGTGCTAGTGGTTTGGTACCGAACATGAACGAGCAGTACTTC.

V gene TRBV5-4 combines with J gene TRBJ2-7, with a weak D call TRBD2 (5 bases). Germline values: CDR1 SGHNT, CDR2 YYREEE (reference sequence). The CDR3 totals 15 residues. V lost 0 bases to trimming and J lost 4 bases, with 14 bases between them. The CDR3 sequence is CASSLDLATNYEQYF. The CDR3 DNA sequence: TGTGCCAGCAGCTTGGACCTAGCCACCAATTACGAGCAGTACTTC.

The chain has TRBV10-2 and TRBJ2-7; 10 bases map to TRBD1. CDR1 is WSHSY and CDR2 is SAAADI in the germline V gene. This CDR3 comprises 19 residues. With 1 base clipped from V and 5 bases from J, the junction kept 17 bases outside the gene matches. The CDR3: CASSEWGGKGTGVHDEQYF. CDR3 sequence (DNA): TGCGCCAGCAGTGAGTGGGGAGGAAAAGGGACAGGGGTTCACGACGAGCAGTACTTC.

The rearrangement uses TRBV23-1 and TRBJ1-5; D ambiguous. TRBV23-1 is recorded as an ORF, its role being uncertain. The V end lost 0 bases, the J end lost 0 bases, and 9 bases lay between the germline ends. CDR3 size: 16 residues. DNA of the CDR3: TGCGCCAGCAGTCAATCCGGGCGTTATAGCAATCAGCCCCAGCATTTT. Its translation: CASSQSGRYSNQPQHF.